This T cell receptor (beta chain) comes out of a study of blood T cell repertoires in COVID-19. CDR3 length: 17 residues. Germline values: CDR1 MDHEN, CDR2 SYDVKM. With 5 bases removed from V and 0 bases from J, the gap between germline ends came to 17 bases. The table came from immunoSEQ multiplex PCR; TCRdb's copy has only in-frame clones and leaves some out. This sample has 120,000 or so clones, with 84% found just once. The V and J genes are TRBV28 and TRBJ2-1; D might be TRBD2 (7 bases). The material sequenced was PBMCs or T cells enriched from blood (not recorded which). The TCR comes from a woman in her 30s who had recovered from COVID-19. This CDR3 is CASSPGGRGSSYNEQFF. The CDR3 bases are TGTGCCAGCAGTCCCGGGGGGCGGGGAAGCTCCTACAATGAGCAGTTCTTC.